These 27 T cell receptor beta chains originate from one sample sequenced in a study of shared clonotypes between healthy human individuals. The repertoire was sequenced with immunoSEQ multiplex PCR; TCRdb's copy has only in-frame clones and lacks some. The sample shows over a million clones, about 80% of them seen only once. Sequenced material: memory CD4+ T cells from PBMCs. Subset reported: CD45RA-negative fraction. The receptors were sampled from a man between 18 and 29 years old in good health. Some clones in this sample may be carry-over from other donors' samples.

For this clone: The sample carries other DNA sequences with the same CDR3. V gene TRBV5-6 combines with J gene TRBJ2-1; weak D call: TRBD2 (5 bases). CDR3 size: 13 residues. CDR1 is SGHDT and CDR2 is YYEEEE in the germline V gene. The V and J ends lost 0 bases and 6 bases respectively, with 7 bases between them. The CDR3 DNA reads TGTGCCAGCAGCTTGGCGGGGAGCAATGAGCAGTTCTTC. Its translation is CASSLAGSNEQFF.

This chain joins TRBV7-9 and TRBJ1-1; TRBD1 aligns across 9 bases. The CDR3 totals 15 residues. The germline V gene encodes CDR1 SEHNR and CDR2 FQNEAQ (reference sequence). J gave up 1 base and V 5 bases, and 5 bases lay outside the gene matches. The CDR3 loop reads CASSEGTGRNTEAFF. The CDR3 DNA follows: TGTGCCAGCAGCGAAGGGACAGGGCGGAACACTGAAGCTTTCTTT.

This chain joins TRBV15 and TRBJ2-1, with D possibly being TRBD1 or TRBD2 (5 bases each). The CDR3 is made up of 15 amino acids. V lost 6 bases, J lost 1 base, and 13 bases lay in between. Germline V CDR1 and CDR2: LNHNV, YYDKDF (reference sequence). CDR3 sequence reads: CATRYGTQSYNEQFF. The CDR3 DNA is TGTGCCACCAGGTACGGGACGCAATCCTACAATGAGCAGTTCTTC.

As regards this clone: The same CDR3 also results from other DNA sequences found in this sample. V is TRBV25-1 and J is TRBJ1-1; D is unclear. From germline, CDR1 is MGHDK and CDR2 SYGVNS. The CDR3 loop spans 13 amino acids. With 1 base removed from V and 3 bases from J, the gap between germline ends came to 6 bases. This chain's CDR3 is CASSESGYTEAFF. CDR3 nucleotides: TGTGCCAGCAGTGAATCTGGGTACACTGAAGCTTTCTTT.

The rearrangement uses TRBV4-3 and TRBJ2-1; D might be TRBD2 (6 bases). CDR3 length: 15 amino acids. Germline V gene data show CDR1 as LGHNA and CDR2 as YSLEER. Trimming removed 1 base at V and 8 bases at J, with 15 bases between. This CDR3 reads CASSQAGTPRDEQFF. CDR3 bases: TGCGCCAGCAGCCAAGCGGGGACTCCCCGGGATGAGCAGTTCTTC.

For the CDR3, the DNA is TGTGCCAGCAGCTTACGTAGCGGGGCTACCTACAATGAGCAGTTCTTC. Amino acids: CASSLRSGATYNEQFF. The V call is TRBV7-3, the J call TRBJ2-1; 8 bases are shared with TRBD2. The CDR3 has 16 amino acids. Losses at the gene ends were 2 bases for V and 2 bases for J; bases not matched to a gene: 5. Germline assignment: CDR1 SGHTA and CDR2 FQGTGA. The whole variable domain, remainder taken from reference TRBV7-3 and TRBJ2-1, is GAGVSQTPSNKVTEKGKYVELRCDPISGHTALYWYRQSLGQGPEFLIYFQGTGAADDSGLPNDRFFAVRPEGSVSTLKIQRTERGDSAVYLCASSLRSGATYNEQFFGPGTRLTVL.

This chain joins TRBV20-1 and TRBJ2-5; D is perhaps TRBD1 (6 bases). Trimming took off 7 bases at V and 4 bases at J, with 10 bases between the two ends. This CDR3 has 11 amino acids. The germline V gene encodes CDR1 DFQATT and CDR2 SNEGSKA (reference sequence). The CDR3 DNA follows: TGCAGTGAGGGGGAGCGAGAGACCCAGTACTTC. As protein: CSEGERETQYF.

A single count supports this clone. The genes are TRBV29-1 and TRBJ1-4; TRBD1 agrees at 8 bases. V lost 6 bases to trimming and J lost 3 bases; unmatched junction nucleotides: 6. The CDR3 totals 14 residues. Germline CDR1 reads SQVTM; CDR2 reads ANQGSEA. CDR3 DNA sequence: TGCAGCGTCACCTTCAGGGGGCCTAATGAAAAACTGTTTTTT. It is translated as CSVTFRGPNEKLFF.

The chain combines TRBV5-6 with TRBJ1-2; TRBD1 is a possible D gene (6 bases). CDR1 and CDR2 from the germline V gene are SGHDT and YYEEEE. There are 14 residues in the CDR3. The germline V and J ends were trimmed by 3 bases and 4 bases, with 13 bases remaining between them. The CDR3 loop is CASSYSGAGYGYTF. The CDR3 nucleotides read TGTGCCAGCAGCTATTCGGGGGCTGGCTATGGCTACACCTTC.

The count of this clone is one. J is TRBJ2-5 and V is TRBV5-5, with 7 positions matching TRBD2. The CDR3 has 13 residues. In germline, CDR1 is SGHKS, CDR2 YYEKEE (reference sequence). After removal of 3 bases from V and 4 bases from J, the junction contained 3 bases not matched to a gene. The CDR3 protein is CASSSVAGETQYF. In nucleotides, the CDR3 is TGTGCCAGCAGCTCGGTAGCGGGAGAGACCCAGTACTTC.

Ten or more counts support this clone. The chain uses TRBV5-1 and TRBJ2-2; a weak D match, TRBD1 (6 bases). The CDR3 loop spans 15 amino acids. Trimming shortened V by 0 bases and J by 6 bases, and 12 bases separated the two germline ends. Germline loops: CDR1 SGHRS, CDR2 YFSETQ. The CDR3 nucleotides are TGCGCCAGCAGCTTGGCACAGGGATGGGCCGGGGAGCTGTTTTTT. Amino acids: CASSLAQGWAGELFF. Full variable domain (rest looked up from reference TRBV5-1 and TRBJ2-2): KAGVTQTPRYLIKTRGQQVTLSCSPISGHRSVSWYQQTPGQGLQFLFEYFSETQRNKGNFPGRFSGRQFSNSRSEMNVSTLELGDSALYLCASSLAQGWAGELFFGEGSRLTVL.

The chain has TRBV7-2 and TRBJ1-3; TRBD1 matches 7 bases. The CDR3 runs 17 residues. Germline V gives CDR1 SGHTA, CDR2 FQGNSA. Trimming removed 1 base from V and 2 bases from J; junction bases left unmatched: 8. The CDR3 protein is CASSLGPTGSTGNTIYF. CDR3 nucleotides: TGTGCCAGCAGCTTAGGCCCGACAGGGAGCACTGGAAACACCATATATTTT.

There are a few counts of this clone. This likely traces to a read error, being one base from a far larger clone. At the DNA level, this CDR3 is encoded by other sequences in the same sample as well. The rearrangement joins TRBV28 to TRBJ2-5; D gene ambiguous. The germline V gene has CDR1 MDHEN and CDR2 SYDVKM. This CDR3 is 11 amino acids long. V was pared by 6 bases and J by 3 bases, with 5 bases between. CDR3 sequence (DNA): TGTGCCAGCAGCCTTGAAGAGACCCAGTACTTC. Translation gives CASSLEETQYF.

V is TRBV19 and J is TRBJ2-1; D is unresolved. This CDR3 comprises 14 residues. Deletions cut 5 bases from V and 10 bases from J, with 18 bases between. Per the germline V gene, CDR1 is LNHDA and CDR2 is SQIVND (reference sequence). The CDR3 is CASSGVGARWEQFF. CDR3 sequence (DNA): TGTGCCAGTAGTGGGGTGGGCGCCCGGTGGGAGCAGTTCTTC. The full variable domain, rest sourced from reference TRBV19 and TRBJ2-1, is DGGITQSPKYLFRKEGQNVTLSCEQNLNHDAMYWYRQDPGQGLRLIYYSQIVNDFQKGDIAEGYSVSREKKESFPLTVTSAQKNPTAFYLCASSGVGARWEQFFGPGTRLTVL.

This chain connects TRBV6-1 to TRBJ2-7; D call uncertain. Germline loops: CDR1 MNHNS, CDR2 SASEGT. The V and J ends lost 6 bases and 0 bases respectively, with 12 bases between them. The CDR3 loop spans 14 amino acids. The CDR3: CASSAVGLSYEQYF. In DNA form, the CDR3 reads TGTGCCAGCAGCGCTGTTGGTCTCTCCTACGAGCAGTACTTC.

The chain joins TRBV18 to TRBJ1-1, with TRBD1 matching over 7 bases. Germline V CDR1 and CDR2: KGHSH, LQKENI. V lost 3 bases and J lost 1; bases outside the gene matches: 8. This CDR3 contains 16 residues. The DNA for the CDR3 is TGTGCCAGCTCACCGGCGGGAGACAGGGAGAACACTGAAGCTTTCTTT. This gives the protein CASSPAGDRENTEAFF.

This rearrangement joins TRBV5-1 to TRBJ1-5, with TRBD1 as a possible D gene (5 bases). CDR1 is SGHRS, CDR2 YFSETQ, per germline. The CDR3 extends over 16 amino acids. Trimming stripped 4 bases from V and 5 bases from J, with 19 bases between. This chain's CDR3 is CASSPGTSAPDQPQHF. CDR3 nucleotides: TGCGCCAGCAGCCCCGGGACGTCGGCGCCCGATCAGCCCCAGCATTTT.

The genes are TRBV30 and TRBJ1-5; no reliable D call. The V gene lost 2 bases and the J gene lost 9 bases, with 11 bases spanning the gap. CDR1 and CDR2 from the germline V gene are GTSNPN and SVGIG (reference sequence). The CDR3 consists of 12 residues. CDR3 amino acids: CAWSRELGPQHF. The CDR3 bases are TGTGCCTGGAGTCGGGAGTTGGGGCCCCAGCATTTT.

This clone was recorded at least ten times. Other DNA sequences from this sample encode an identical CDR3 as well. The chain is built from TRBV20-1 and TRBJ2-3; no clear D gene. With 3 bases removed from V and 4 bases from J, the gap between germline ends came to 5 bases. CDR1 is DFQATT, CDR2 SNEGSKA, per germline (reference sequence). CDR3 size: 11 residues. The CDR3 region is CSARKPDTQYF. The DNA of the CDR3 is TGCAGTGCTAGGAAGCCAGATACGCAGTATTTT.

The chain employs TRBV18 and TRBJ1-2; weak D call: TRBD1 (5 bases). This CDR3 contains 15 residues. The V gene lost 0 bases and the J gene lost 2 bases, with 10 bases spanning the gap. Per the germline V gene, CDR1 is KGHSH and CDR2 is LQKENI. As DNA, the CDR3 is TGTGCCAGCTCACCACCGGCAGGGACCAACTATGGCTACACCTTC. Encoded protein: CASSPPAGTNYGYTF.

This clone was detected a few times. The chain uses TRBV2 and TRBJ1-3; 7 bases map to TRBD1. This CDR3 contains 13 residues. Germline assignment: CDR1 SNHLY and CDR2 FYNNEI. The J segment lost 4 bases and the V segment lost 8 bases, leaving 5 bases of the junction unmatched. The CDR3 sequence is CASETGSGNTIYF. The CDR3 DNA is TGTGCCAGCGAGACAGGGTCGGGAAACACCATATATTTT. The full variable domain, with the rest looked up from reference TRBV2 and TRBJ1-3, is EPEVTQTPSHQVTQMGQEVILRCVPISNHLYFYWYRQILGQKVEFLVSFYNNEISEKSEIFDDQFSVERPDGSNFTLKIRSTKLEDSAMYFCASETGSGNTIYFGEGSWLTVV.

The J gene is TRBJ1-3, the V gene TRBV7-2; D unclear. V was shortened by 4 bases and J by 4 bases, with 14 bases between the two germline ends. The CDR3 has 15 residues. CDR1 and CDR2 (germline): SGHTA, FQGNSA. As DNA, the CDR3 is TGTGCCAGCAGCTCCCCCCCCGGTCAGGGAAACACCATATATTTT. Translating gives CASSSPPGQGNTIYF.

V is TRBV7-2 and J is TRBJ2-6; 10 nucleotides agree with TRBD1. From germline, CDR1 is SGHTA and CDR2 FQGNSA. The CDR3 spans 16 residues. V was clipped by 1 base and J by 3 bases; unmatched bases: 0. The CDR3 protein is CASSLGTGGGANVLTF. The CDR3 coding sequence is TGTGCCAGCAGCTTAGGGACAGGGGGTGGGGCCAACGTCCTGACTTTC.

The chain joins TRBV7-3 to TRBJ2-7, with 8 bases identical to TRBD1. Germline CDR1 SGHTA, CDR2 FQGTGA. V lost 5 bases and J lost 5; bases outside the gene matches: 11. The CDR3 spans 15 residues. The CDR3 loop is CASSPGQGYFHEQYF. The CDR3 nucleotides are TGTGCCAGCAGCCCTGGACAGGGCTATTTTCACGAGCAGTACTTC. The full variable domain, rest sourced from reference TRBV7-3 and TRBJ2-7, is GAGVSQTPSNKVTEKGKYVELRCDPISGHTALYWYRQSLGQGPEFLIYFQGTGAADDSGLPNDRFFAVRPEGSVSTLKIQRTERGDSAVYLCASSPGQGYFHEQYFGPGTRLTVT.

CDR3 residues: CASSLGLANYNEQFF. The CDR3 nucleotides read TGTGCCAGCAGCTTAGGACTAGCGAACTACAATGAGCAGTTCTTC. The chain recombines TRBV7-3 with TRBJ2-1; TRBD2 aligns across 9 bases. The germline V gene has CDR1 SGHTA and CDR2 FQGTGA. J was trimmed by 3 bases and V by 2 bases; bases with no gene match: 2. CDR3 length equals 15 residues. Full variable domain (rest looked up from reference TRBV7-3 and TRBJ2-1): GAGVSQTPSNKVTEKGKYVELRCDPISGHTALYWYRQSLGQGPEFLIYFQGTGAADDSGLPNDRFFAVRPEGSVSTLKIQRTERGDSAVYLCASSLGLANYNEQFFGPGTRLTVL.

The chain recombines TRBV5-4 with TRBJ2-7; D possibly corresponds to TRBD2 (6 bases). The CDR3 length is 15 residues. Germline V gene data show CDR1 as SGHNT and CDR2 as YYREEE (reference sequence). V was clipped by 2 bases and J by 3 bases, with 15 bases between them. The CDR3 reads CASSFRADYFYEQYF. The CDR3, as DNA: TGTGCCAGCAGCTTTCGAGCGGACTACTTCTACGAGCAGTACTTC. The full variable domain, in which reference TRBV5-4 and TRBJ2-7 provide the parts outside the CDR3, is ETGVTQSPTHLIKTRGQQVTLRCSSQSGHNTVSWYQQALGQGPQFIFQYYREEENGRGNFPPRFSGLQFPNYSSELNVNALELDDSALYLCASSFRADYFYEQYFGPGTRLTVT.

The J gene is TRBJ2-3, the V gene TRBV7-2, with D possibly being TRBD2 (6 bases). The V gene's germline CDR1 is SGHTA and CDR2 FQGNSA. The CDR3 is 14 residues long. V was cut by 5 bases and J by 1 base, with 10 bases left in between. The CDR3 reads CASSKASGTDTQYF. The CDR3 DNA is TGTGCCAGCAGCAAGGCTAGCGGCACAGATACGCAGTATTTT.